The 17 T cell receptor beta chains presented below share a single source sample, sequenced in a study of shared clonotypes between healthy human individuals. Sequenced by immunoSEQ multiplex PCR; TCRdb stores in-frame clones only, minus some. The sample includes millions of clones, 90% to 95% of them seen just once. Sequencing was carried out using naive CD4+ T cells from PBMCs. Regarding subset: CD45RA+ positively selected. The receptors come from a man aged 18 to 29 in good health. Some clones in this sample may be carry-over from other donors' samples.

The CDR3 spells CASGLGSSAGVDEQFF. The CDR3 nucleotides read TGTGCTAGTGGTTTGGGTTCATCAGCGGGAGTAGATGAGCAGTTCTTC. The gene calls are TRBV12-5 and TRBJ2-1, with 8 bases that match TRBD2. The length of the CDR3 is 16 residues. Unmatched junction bases numbered 10, after V lost 1 base and J lost 8 bases. Germline loops: CDR1 LGHNT, CDR2 FRNRAP.

This rearrangement joins TRBV28 to TRBJ2-4, with 8 bases lining up with TRBD1. This CDR3 contains 16 residues. CDR1 and CDR2 from the germline V gene are MDHEN and SYDVKM. V lost 8 bases to trimming and J lost 1 base; unmatched junction nucleotides: 10. The CDR3 spells CASGRAGDRAKNIQYF. CDR3 DNA: TGTGCCAGCGGACGAGCAGGGGACAGGGCCAAAAACATTCAGTACTTC.

The chain employs TRBV30 and TRBJ2-5, with D unclear. CDR1 and CDR2 (germline): GTSNPN, SVGIG (reference sequence). Trimming took off 3 bases at V and 4 bases at J, with 9 bases between the two ends. The CDR3 length is 12 residues. The DNA of the CDR3 is TGTGCCTGGAGCAGGTTGGGAGAGACCCAGTACTTC. This gives the protein CAWSRLGETQYF.

J is TRBJ2-2 and V is TRBV7-6; D may be TRBD1 (6 bases). The CDR3 has 15 amino acids. CDR1 is SGHVS and CDR2 is FNYEAQ in the germline V gene. The V and J ends lost 1 base and 6 bases respectively, with 12 bases between them. The DNA of the CDR3 is TGTGCCAGCAGCTTAGTCCGTCCAGGGGCCGGGGAGCTGTTTTTT. Protein sequence: CASSLVRPGAGELFF.

The J gene is TRBJ2-1, the V gene TRBV5-1, with TRBD2 matching over 9 bases. CDR3 length: 14 amino acids. Germline assignment: CDR1 SGHRS and CDR2 YFSETQ. Losses at the gene ends were 0 bases for V and 9 bases for J; bases not matched to a gene: 4. The CDR3 DNA follows: TGCGCCAGCAGCTTGGGACTAGCGGATAGTGAGCAGTTCTTC. This translates into CASSLGLADSEQFF.

This sequence joins TRBV9 and TRBJ1-4; D is possibly TRBD1 (6 bases). Trimming removed 4 bases at V and 0 bases at J, with 13 bases between. Germline CDR1 reads SGDLS; CDR2 reads YYNGEE. The CDR3 contains 16 residues. CDR3 in amino acids: CASSTRQVATNEKLFF. In DNA form, the CDR3 reads TGTGCCAGCAGCACCCGACAGGTTGCAACTAATGAAAAACTGTTTTTT.

This clone was counted a single time. This sequence joins TRBV2 and TRBJ1-2; TRBD1 matches at 8 bases. The CDR3 extends over 13 amino acids. Trimming cost V 5 bases and J 6 bases; bases outside gene matches: 5. CDR1 and CDR2 (germline): SNHLY, FYNNEI. The CDR3 DNA reads as TGTGCCAGCAGTCGGACAGGGATGAATGGCTACACCTTC. Its translation: CASSRTGMNGYTF.

The chain combines TRBV27 with TRBJ2-1, with 9 nucleotides matching TRBD2. The CDR3 extends over 16 amino acids. The V gene's germline CDR1 is MNHEY and CDR2 SMNVEV (reference sequence). V dropped 1 base and J dropped 4; count of bases not matched to a gene: 5. The CDR3 nucleotides are TGTGCCAGCAGTTTATATCTAGCGGGACTATACAATGAGCAGTTCTTC. It specifies CASSLYLAGLYNEQFF.

The chain is built from TRBV30 and TRBJ2-5; 10 nucleotides line up with TRBD1. The CDR3 has 12 residues. Germline loops: CDR1 GTSNPN, CDR2 SVGIG (reference sequence). J gave up 2 bases and V 8 bases, and 2 bases lay outside the gene matches. CDR3 coding DNA: TGTGCCACGGGACAGGGGCAAGAGACCCAGTACTTC. It yields the protein CATGQGQETQYF.

The CDR3 DNA reads TGTGCCAGCAGTTTAGAAATCGCTAGCAGTGAGCAGTTCTTC. Its protein product is CASSLEIASSEQFF. This chain uses TRBV28 with TRBJ2-1; D might be TRBD2 (5 bases). Germline V gene data show CDR1 as MDHEN and CDR2 as SYDVKM. Trimming stripped 2 bases from V and 9 bases from J, with 14 bases between. The CDR3 length is 14 residues.

The chain recombines TRBV28 with TRBJ2-7; D gene uncertain. Per germline, CDR1 MDHEN and CDR2 SYDVKM. The CDR3 has 12 amino acids. The V and J ends lost 6 bases and 5 bases respectively, with 11 bases between them. The DNA for the CDR3 is TGTGCCAGCAGCACGACTCATAACGAGCAGTACTTC. This encodes CASSTTHNEQYF.

The J gene is TRBJ2-3, the V gene TRBV28; 8 positions match TRBD2. CDR1 and CDR2 (germline): MDHEN, SYDVKM. The CDR3 consists of 15 residues. V lost 5 bases to trimming and J lost 2 bases; unmatched junction nucleotides: 6. CDR3 DNA: TGTGCCAGCAGTCCAACTAGCGGTTTCACAGATACGCAGTATTTT. Protein sequence: CASSPTSGFTDTQYF.

The rearrangement uses TRBV5-1 and TRBJ1-2; D uncertain. Trimming shortened V by 0 bases and J by 4 bases, and 10 bases separated the two germline ends. From germline, CDR1 is SGHRS and CDR2 YFSETQ. The CDR3 totals 14 residues. The DNA of the CDR3 is TGCGCCAGCAGCTTGGTAGGTGAGATCTATGGCTACACCTTC. Translated: CASSLVGEIYGYTF.

Concerning this clone itself: The same CDR3 arises from other DNA sequences in this sample as well. The V call is TRBV30, the J call TRBJ2-1; 9 bases are a match to TRBD2. This CDR3 contains 14 residues. In germline, CDR1 is GTSNPN, CDR2 SVGIG (reference sequence). With V trimmed by 2 bases and J by 2 bases, 1 base remained unmatched. CDR3 amino acids: CAWSSGRPYNEQFF. The CDR3, as DNA: TGTGCCTGGAGTAGCGGGAGGCCCTACAATGAGCAGTTCTTC.

The chain links TRBV5-1 to TRBJ2-7; 9 positions match TRBD1. Looked up from germline, CDR1 is SGHRS and CDR2 is YFSETQ. The length of the CDR3 is 15 residues. Trimming cost V 4 bases and J 2 bases; bases outside gene matches: 7. CDR3 residues: CASSRGDRDAYEQYF. In DNA, the CDR3 is TGCGCCAGCAGCCGAGGGGACAGGGACGCCTACGAGCAGTACTTC. Full variable domain (missing parts from reference TRBV5-1 and TRBJ2-7): KAGVTQTPRYLIKTRGQQVTLSCSPISGHRSVSWYQQTPGQGLQFLFEYFSETQRNKGNFPGRFSGRQFSNSRSEMNVSTLELGDSALYLCASSRGDRDAYEQYFGPGTRLTVT.

The chain is built from TRBV5-1 and TRBJ1-5; 7 bases map to TRBD1. The CDR3 totals 15 residues. Trimming removed 4 bases from V and 3 bases from J; junction bases left unmatched: 7. Per germline, CDR1 SGHRS and CDR2 YFSETQ. The CDR3 DNA reads TGCGCCAGCAGCCCCGGGACAGACTTCAATCAGCCCCAGCATTTT. Protein: CASSPGTDFNQPQHF.

The rearrangement uses TRBV2 and TRBJ2-6, with D possibly TRBD1 on 7 matching bases. Between the trimmed V and J ends, which lost 3 bases and 2 bases, there was a span of 14 bases. The germline gives CDR1 SNHLY, CDR2 FYNNEI. This CDR3 is built from 17 residues. The CDR3 is CASSDRQGGTGANVLTF. CDR3 DNA: TGTGCCAGCAGTGATCGGCAGGGGGGAACTGGGGCCAACGTCCTGACTTTC.